The entry below describes one TCR beta chain. Its antigen is currently unknown. Each CDR3 protein gets one entry after TCRdb re-called the 5' RACE reads with MiXCR. The data show 550,000 to 700,000 distinct CDR3 sequences, approximately 9.6% seen once. The CDR3 spans 13 residues. The V gene's germline CDR1 is SGHAT and CDR2 FQNNGV. V gave up 3 bases and J gave up 2 bases, with 6 bases separating them. The data were obtained in a study of identical twins. Broader study findings: Analyses based on zero insertions could be partly confounded by invariant MAIT and iNKT cells. Cord blood's abundant beta clonotypes had fewer insertions, unlike memory repertoires.

The sample also formed part of further work on yellow fever vaccine responses in identical twins.

The sequencing input was PBMCs. This chain links TRBV11-2 with TRBJ2-3, with D possibly being TRBD2 (5 bases). This clonotype was sampled from a woman under 30 in good health. The CDR3 sequence: CASSFSVTDTQYF. Here the CDR3 DNA reads TGTGCCAGCAGCTTTAGCGTCACAGATACGCAGTATTTT.